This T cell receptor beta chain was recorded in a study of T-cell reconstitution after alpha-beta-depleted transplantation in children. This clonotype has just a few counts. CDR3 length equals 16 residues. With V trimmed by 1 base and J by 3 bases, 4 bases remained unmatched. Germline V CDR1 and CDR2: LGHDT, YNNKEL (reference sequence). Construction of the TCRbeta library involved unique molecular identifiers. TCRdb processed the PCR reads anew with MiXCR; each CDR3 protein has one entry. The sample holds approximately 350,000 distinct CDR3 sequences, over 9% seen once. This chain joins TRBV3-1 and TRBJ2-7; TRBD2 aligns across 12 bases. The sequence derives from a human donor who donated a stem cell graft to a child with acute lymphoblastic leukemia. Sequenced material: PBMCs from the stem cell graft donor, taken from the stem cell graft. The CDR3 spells CASSQGLAGVRYEQYF. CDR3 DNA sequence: TGTGCCAGCAGCCAAGGACTAGCGGGAGTACGCTACGAGCAGTACTTC.